This T cell receptor (beta chain) was recovered during a study of T cell repertoires in cytomegalovirus infection. Study details: CMV epitopes in the study were HLA-C-restricted (recently identified) and HLA-B-restricted (well studied). It was the public TCR beta signatures that indicated both CMV infection and matching HLA type.

TCRdb re-called the reads with MiXCR, one entry per CDR3 protein. The sample records 60,000 to 80,000 distinct CDR3 sequences, 20% to 25% being singletons. Whole-study findings and limits: There were HLA-C-restricted CMV-specific TCR beta clonotypes dominating the ex vivo response.

About this clonotype: Its antigen is not identified.

The TCR comes from a human donor in good health (CMV status not recorded). Some clones in this sample may be carry-over from other donors' samples. This sample comprised CD8+ T cells from cultured PBMCs, obtained from culture after CMV antigen stimulation.

CDR3 in amino acids: CASSLGEKAWNTEAFF. The CDR3 bases are TGTGCCAGCAGCCTAGGGGAGAAAGCGTGGAACACTGAAGCTTTCTTT. The chain is built from TRBV11-2 and TRBJ1-1; weak D call: TRBD1 (5 bases). Germline V lookup: CDR1 SGHAT, CDR2 FQNNGV. There are 16 residues in the CDR3. Trimming took 5 bases from V and 1 from J, leaving 17 bases between them.